Listed here is a single TCR beta chain. No cognate antigen has been identified for it. No qualities accompany the bases; no much larger clone lies one base away. This entry comes from a study of T-cell reconstitution after alpha-beta-depleted transplantation in children (dated by TCRdb to 2016 to 2018). Turning to the overall study: T-cell immune reconstitution after TCRalphabeta/CD19-depleted allogeneic hematopoietic cell transplantation in children was quantitatively tracked in the study by means of TCR repertoire profiling.

The library was made by PCR. Sequencing was carried out with an Illumina HiSeq 2500. TCR libraries were prepared with molecular barcoding, using unique molecular identifiers to normalize TCRbeta repertoire quantification. TCRdb cleaned the public reads at Q25 with fastp, built clones with MiXCR and kept in-frame beta chains. Rows are combined by CDR3 protein, so each entry shows the most common genes and DNA. A total of about 350,000 distinct CDR3 sequences appear in this sample, about an eighth of them only once. The ten largest clones add up to around 4.5% of the sample. CDR1 and CDR2 (SGHTA, FQGNSA) derive from the germline V gene. Its CDR3 holds 16 amino acids, cysteine through phenylalanine. Only CDR3 DNA remains: 48 bases, in frame from the first base. V and J are truncated by 0 bases and 0 bases respectively, leaving an intervening sequence of 11 bases.

The TCR originated in a human donor who donated a stem cell graft to a child with Fanconi anemia. This chain is built from TRBV7-2 and TRBJ1-1; the D gene is possibly TRBD1, with 5 bases matching. This specimen consisted of PBMCs, obtained from the stem cell graft. CDR3 region: CASSLAPVGVNTEAFF. At the DNA level, the sequence is TGTGCCAGCAGCTTAGCCCCCGTGGGGGTGAACACTGAAGCTTTCTTT.